Following are 16 T cell receptor beta chains from one sample sequenced in a study of T cell responses to AZD1222 COVID-19 vaccine. Method: immunoSEQ multiplex PCR; TCRdb's copy keeps in-frame clones and lacks some. Altogether under 150,000 clones are present, around 93% being singletons, with the ten largest covering approximately 2.6%. This specimen was peripheral blood, taken on day 0 of AZD1222 vaccination. These receptors all stem from an adult in good health.

Only one count was recorded for this clone. This chain links TRBV9 with TRBJ1-2; D possibly corresponds to TRBD1 (5 bases). Per the germline V gene, CDR1 is SGDLS and CDR2 is YYNGEE. The CDR3 runs to 16 residues. V dropped 3 bases and J dropped 4 bases, with 19 bases sitting between them. The CDR3 here is CASSESSGRYGYGYTF. DNA of the CDR3: TGTGCCAGCAGCGAAAGTTCGGGACGCTATGGCTATGGCTACACCTTC.

The chain couples TRBV7-2 to TRBJ2-2; D gene unclear. The CDR3 covers 13 residues. Germline loops: CDR1 SGHTA, CDR2 FQGNSA. V was shortened by 5 bases and J by 0 bases, with 4 bases between the two germline ends. The CDR3 protein is CASSPTNTGELFF. In DNA, the CDR3 is TGTGCCAGCAGCCCAACGAACACCGGGGAGCTGTTTTTT.

The CDR3 DNA reads TGTGCCAGCAGTGGGCGCGCCGCTCGGACAGGGGTCAACTACGAGCAGTACTTC. Protein sequence: CASSGRAARTGVNYEQYF. The V and J genes are TRBV28 and TRBJ2-7, with TRBD1 identical over 9 bases. With 5 bases clipped from V and 3 bases from J, the junction kept 17 bases outside the gene matches. The CDR3 extends over 18 amino acids. The germline gives CDR1 MDHEN, CDR2 SYDVKM.

CDR3 DNA sequence: TGTGCCAGCAGCAGGACTAGCGCAGGTTTTAGCTCCTACAATGAGCAGTTCTTC. Translation: CASSRTSAGFSSYNEQFF. V usage is TRBV7-2 and J usage is TRBJ2-1, with 9 bases matching TRBD2. Germline CDR1 SGHTA, CDR2 FQGNSA. With V trimmed by 5 bases and J by 0 bases, 11 bases remained unmatched. The CDR3 has 18 residues.

Details on this clone: Different DNA sequences within this sample yield the same CDR3. The J gene is TRBJ2-2, the V gene TRBV3-1 (or the pseudogene TRBV3-2); 9 bases line up with TRBD1. V trimming: 3 bases; J trimming: 7 bases; junction bases outside the gene matches: 6. This CDR3 is 15 amino acids long. CDR1 and CDR2 (germline): LGHDT, YNNKEL (reference sequence). The chain's CDR3 is CASSQYRGRGGELFF. CDR3 coding DNA: TGTGCCAGCAGCCAGTACAGGGGGCGCGGCGGGGAGCTGTTTTTT.

The V call is TRBV28, the J call TRBJ1-4; D not resolved. CDR3 length equals 15 residues. Trimming removed 2 bases from V and 7 bases from J, with 14 bases in between. CDR1 is MDHEN and CDR2 is SYDVKM in the germline V gene. DNA for the CDR3: TGTGCCAGCAGTTTACTCCGGCCACGTCCTGAAAAACTGTTTTTT. This gives the protein CASSLLRPRPEKLFF.

The genes are TRBV14 and TRBJ1-6, with no clear D. CDR3 size: 12 residues. Germline V gene data show CDR1 as SGHDN and CDR2 as FVKESK. Trimming stripped 1 base from V and 9 bases from J, with 4 bases between. The CDR3, as DNA: TGTGCCAGCAGCCAAGGGCTTTCACCCCTCCACTTT. Translating it yields CASSQGLSPLHF.

The CDR3 DNA follows: TGTGCCAGCAGCCAAACCGGGGGGCTGGGGGAGACCCAGTACTTC. Its translation is CASSQTGGLGETQYF. The rearrangement uses TRBV4-2 and TRBJ2-5; the D gene is possibly TRBD2 (7 bases). The CDR3 sequence is 15 residues long. V was cut by 2 bases and J by 5 bases, with 15 bases left in between. Per germline, CDR1 LGHNA and CDR2 YNFKEQ.

This clone appeared once. The chain recombines TRBV3-1 (or the pseudogene TRBV3-2) with TRBJ1-2, with unresolved D. The CDR3 totals 17 residues. The germline V gene has CDR1 LGHDT and CDR2 YNNKEL (reference sequence). Trimming took 1 base from V and 1 from J, leaving 16 bases between them. The CDR3 region is CASSQGESPPDNYGYTF. The CDR3 DNA reads TGTGCCAGCAGCCAAGGGGAGTCTCCTCCCGATAACTATGGCTACACCTTC.

The J gene is TRBJ2-1, the V gene TRBV5-4, with 7 bases matching TRBD2. The germline V gene has CDR1 SGHNT and CDR2 YYREEE (reference sequence). The junction had 17 bases not matched to a gene; V was cut back by 4 bases and J by 7 bases. This CDR3 region has 17 residues. CDR3 coding DNA: TGTGCCAGCAGCCCTCCGGGGCGGCGGGAGCTGGAGAATGAGCAGTTCTTC. Translated: CASSPPGRRELENEQFF.

This chain uses TRBV2 with TRBJ2-3; 7 bases match TRBD2. Germline V gene data show CDR1 as SNHLY and CDR2 as FYNNEI. After removal of 1 base from V and 5 bases from J, the junction contained 3 bases not matched to a gene. The CDR3 is 14 residues long. The CDR3: CASSEGGRGDTQYF. CDR3 nucleotide sequence: TGTGCCAGCAGTGAAGGAGGGAGGGGAGATACGCAGTATTTT.

A single count supports this clone. The chain has TRBV5-5 and TRBJ2-4; no clear D gene. This CDR3 is built from 12 residues. V was clipped by 1 base and J by 5 bases, with 4 bases between them. Germline CDR1 is SGHKS and CDR2 is YYEKEE (reference sequence). CDR3 protein: CASSLSENIQYF. The CDR3, as DNA: TGTGCCAGCAGCTTGTCAGAAAACATTCAGTACTTC. The full variable domain, completed using reference TRBV5-5 and TRBJ2-4, is DAGVTQSPTHLIKTRGQQVTLRCSPISGHKSVSWYQQVLGQGPQFIFQYYEKEERGRGNFPDRFSARQFPNYSSELNVNALLLGDSALYLCASSLSENIQYFGAGTRLSVL.

For this clone: An end of the junction does not agree with germline; a read error may underlie this. CDR3: CASSLEGTSSEQYF. In DNA form, the CDR3 reads TGTGCCAGCAGCTTAGAAGGGACCTCCTCCGAGCAGTACTTC. The gene calls are TRBV11-2 and TRBJ2-7, with D perhaps being TRBD1 or TRBD2 (5 bases each). This CDR3 has 14 residues. Germline assignment: CDR1 SGHAT and CDR2 FQNNGV. The variable domain in full, completed from reference TRBV11-2 and TRBJ2-7, reads EAGVAQSPRYKIIEKRQSVAFWCNPISGHATLYWYQQILGQGPKLLIQFQNNGVVDDSQLPKDRFSAERLKGVDSTLKIQPAKLEDSAVYLCASSLEGTSSEQYFGPGTRLTVT.

The gene calls are TRBV5-5 and TRBJ1-1; D unresolved. Germline-derived CDR1 and CDR2 are SGHKS and YYEKEE (reference sequence). The length of the CDR3 is 12 residues. V was shortened by 4 bases and J by 7 bases, with 11 bases between the two germline ends. The CDR3: CASSPRALEAFF. In DNA form, the CDR3 reads TGTGCCAGCAGCCCTAGGGCCCTTGAAGCTTTCTTT.

The V call is TRBV29-1, the J call TRBJ2-3; D is ambiguous. The CDR3 is 12 residues long. Germline V lookup: CDR1 SQVTM, CDR2 ANQGSEA. V lost 7 bases and J 2 bases, leaving 10 bases between the germline ends. CDR3 in DNA: TGCAGCGCCGACTCAACCACAGATACGCAGTATTTT. Translated, it gives CSADSTTDTQYF.

The chain carries TRBV5-3 and TRBJ1-4; 9 bases fit TRBD1. TRBV5-3 is designated an ORF whose function remains uncertain. This CDR3 region has 15 residues. The junction had 2 bases not matched to a gene; V was cut back by 3 bases and J by 2 bases. This chain's CDR3 is CARSWDRETNEKLFF. DNA for the CDR3: TGTGCCAGAAGCTGGGACAGGGAGACTAATGAAAAACTGTTTTTT.